Reported below is one TCR beta chain. This entry comes from a study of blood T cell repertoires in COVID-19. Authors' data handling: Amplifying reference gene primers gave estimates of nucleated cell counts. This table comes from immunoSEQ multiplex PCR, and its TCRdb copy is limited to in-frame clones, with some not included. V, J and clone size were drawn from that table, and D and trimming were deduced from the DNA. The sample records more than 95,000 clones, about 85% being singletons. The receptor was isolated from a middle-aged man in a cohort sampled during active COVID-19. The material sequenced was peripheral blood.

Here the CDR3 reads CASSSTGGLTDTQYF. The CDR3 coding sequence is TGCGCCAGCAGCTCAACAGGGGGGCTCACAGATACGCAGTATTTT. V gene TRBV5-1 combines with J gene TRBJ2-3, with 8 nucleotides matching TRBD1. V shed 3 bases, J shed 2 bases, and the junction held 5 bases outside the gene matches. The CDR3 is made up of 15 amino acids. CDR1 is SGHRS, CDR2 YFSETQ, per germline.